This T cell receptor (beta chain) came from a study of blood T cell repertoires in COVID-19. Study in general: Collection of acute and convalescent COVID-19 samples took place in the United States, Italy and Spain. T cells, B-cell-depleted T cells, or PBMCs provided the cDNA or gDNA that served as material.

Sequencing used immunoSEQ multiplex PCR; TCRdb keeps in-frame clones, though not all of them. Here the sample spans 200,000 to 250,000 clones, roughly four fifths being singletons. Sequencing was performed on PBMCs or T cells enriched from blood (not recorded which). This clonotype was sampled from a man aged 40-49 years who had recovered from COVID-19.

The CDR3: CASSLSAPGSRRTEAFF. The CDR3 DNA reads TGTGCCAGCAGTTTATCAGCCCCGGGCAGCAGGAGGACTGAAGCTTTCTTT. The chain carries TRBV27 and TRBJ1-1, with unresolved D. Germline CDR1 and CDR2: MNHEY and SMNVEV (reference sequence). The CDR3 has 17 residues. The V and J ends lost 0 bases and 5 bases respectively, with 19 bases between them.